This T cell receptor (beta chain) was sequenced during a study of memory CD4+ T cells and cytomegalovirus serostatus (dated by TCRdb to between 2018 and 2021). Broadly, across the study: The roughly 35 healthy Belgian adults in the cohort included 9 who were CMV seropositive and roughly 25 who were CMV seronegative. The study sequenced CD4+ memory TCRbeta repertoires of a Belgian cohort with known cytomegalovirus serostatus to replicate a published TCR-based CMV serostatus classifier. Here is what the overall study found, with its caveats: Results were interpreted as suggesting that the CMV-associated TCR signature is largely present in the CD4+ memory repertoire. CMV serostatus prediction reached a median bootstrapped AUC of about 0.94 with the original framework and roughly 0.9 with a US-trained random forest. Only CD4+CD45RO+ memory cells were sequenced, in contrast to the original study, in which naive and memory CD4+ and CD8+ populations were covered. On the Belgian cohort, the classifier based on the original framework reached a median bootstrapped AUC of approximately 0.94, with a 95% CI of 0.76-1.00. Of under 200 previously reported CMV-associated TCRbeta sequences, 60 to 85 appeared in the CD4+ memory repertoires, each in one to five individuals.

The CDR3 runs 15 amino acids, cysteine and phenylalanine included. The only DNA kept is the CDR3, 45 bases in frame from the first base. V is pruned by 0 bases and J by 2 bases, leaving 4 bases of the junction without a gene match. The germline V gene encodes CDR1 MNHEY and CDR2 SVGAGI. Worth noting for this clone: It lacks a known antigen. Per-base quality was not reported, and no clone a single base away is much larger than it.

A FACSAria II was used to sort memory CD4+ T cells, defined as single viable CD3+CD4+CD8-CD45RO+ cells. To determine CMV serostatus, a Roche Elecsys assay was used that detects serum IgG against CMV pp150, pp28, p38 and p52. Following thawing, total CD4+ T cells were enriched through positive selection using CD4 magnetic microbeads. The samples came from a different study that was designed specifically to examine the CD4+ T cell memory repertoire. Following standard operating procedures, peripheral blood mononuclear cells were isolated and cryopreserved, while serum was kept at -80 degrees C. Staining used CD3-PerCP (BW264/56), CD4-APC (RPA-T4), CD45RO-PE (UCHT1) and CD8-Pacific Orange (3B5) antibodies, with Sytox blue excluding non-viable cells. The Quick-DNA Microprep Kit was used to extract genomic DNA from the sorted cells. Amplification of TCRbeta DNA was done with the immunoSEQ hsTCRbeta kit, following the protocol from the manufacturer. TCRbeta libraries were sequenced on an Illumina MiSeq instrument. The authors' analysis ran thus. Once out-of-frame sequences had been removed, a few million distinct TCRbeta sequences were left, which works out to an average of roughly 64,000 per individual. Each individual was scored using the number of roughly 150 previously reported CMV-associated TCRbeta sequences that the individual carried and the total number of productive distinct TCRbeta sequences. A beta-binomial model was reimplemented in Python, and scikit-learn random forests with default parameters were trained on US cohort data. Classifier performance on the Belgian cohort was summarized as median AUC with percentile confidence intervals over 10,000 bootstrap iterations. TCRdb retrieved this table from immuneACCESS and kept in-frame rearrangements only. Not all clones are present; in checked studies, unresolved V genes account for under half, and no reason is known for the remainder. V, J and clone size are those of that table, while D and trimming were read from the DNA. In all, the sample holds around 40,000 clones, and roughly 80% of those were seen once. The ten largest make up around 0.72% of the sample.

The specimen sequenced was memory CD4+ T cells from blood. This TCR derives from an adult in good health and CMV-seronegative. The chain was built from TRBV6-5 and TRBJ2-7; 7 bases in the junction line up with TRBD1. The CDR3 sequence is CASSYSSGQPYEQYF. In nucleotides, the sequence is TGTGCCAGCAGTTACTCGTCGGGACAGCCCTACGAGCAGTACTTC.